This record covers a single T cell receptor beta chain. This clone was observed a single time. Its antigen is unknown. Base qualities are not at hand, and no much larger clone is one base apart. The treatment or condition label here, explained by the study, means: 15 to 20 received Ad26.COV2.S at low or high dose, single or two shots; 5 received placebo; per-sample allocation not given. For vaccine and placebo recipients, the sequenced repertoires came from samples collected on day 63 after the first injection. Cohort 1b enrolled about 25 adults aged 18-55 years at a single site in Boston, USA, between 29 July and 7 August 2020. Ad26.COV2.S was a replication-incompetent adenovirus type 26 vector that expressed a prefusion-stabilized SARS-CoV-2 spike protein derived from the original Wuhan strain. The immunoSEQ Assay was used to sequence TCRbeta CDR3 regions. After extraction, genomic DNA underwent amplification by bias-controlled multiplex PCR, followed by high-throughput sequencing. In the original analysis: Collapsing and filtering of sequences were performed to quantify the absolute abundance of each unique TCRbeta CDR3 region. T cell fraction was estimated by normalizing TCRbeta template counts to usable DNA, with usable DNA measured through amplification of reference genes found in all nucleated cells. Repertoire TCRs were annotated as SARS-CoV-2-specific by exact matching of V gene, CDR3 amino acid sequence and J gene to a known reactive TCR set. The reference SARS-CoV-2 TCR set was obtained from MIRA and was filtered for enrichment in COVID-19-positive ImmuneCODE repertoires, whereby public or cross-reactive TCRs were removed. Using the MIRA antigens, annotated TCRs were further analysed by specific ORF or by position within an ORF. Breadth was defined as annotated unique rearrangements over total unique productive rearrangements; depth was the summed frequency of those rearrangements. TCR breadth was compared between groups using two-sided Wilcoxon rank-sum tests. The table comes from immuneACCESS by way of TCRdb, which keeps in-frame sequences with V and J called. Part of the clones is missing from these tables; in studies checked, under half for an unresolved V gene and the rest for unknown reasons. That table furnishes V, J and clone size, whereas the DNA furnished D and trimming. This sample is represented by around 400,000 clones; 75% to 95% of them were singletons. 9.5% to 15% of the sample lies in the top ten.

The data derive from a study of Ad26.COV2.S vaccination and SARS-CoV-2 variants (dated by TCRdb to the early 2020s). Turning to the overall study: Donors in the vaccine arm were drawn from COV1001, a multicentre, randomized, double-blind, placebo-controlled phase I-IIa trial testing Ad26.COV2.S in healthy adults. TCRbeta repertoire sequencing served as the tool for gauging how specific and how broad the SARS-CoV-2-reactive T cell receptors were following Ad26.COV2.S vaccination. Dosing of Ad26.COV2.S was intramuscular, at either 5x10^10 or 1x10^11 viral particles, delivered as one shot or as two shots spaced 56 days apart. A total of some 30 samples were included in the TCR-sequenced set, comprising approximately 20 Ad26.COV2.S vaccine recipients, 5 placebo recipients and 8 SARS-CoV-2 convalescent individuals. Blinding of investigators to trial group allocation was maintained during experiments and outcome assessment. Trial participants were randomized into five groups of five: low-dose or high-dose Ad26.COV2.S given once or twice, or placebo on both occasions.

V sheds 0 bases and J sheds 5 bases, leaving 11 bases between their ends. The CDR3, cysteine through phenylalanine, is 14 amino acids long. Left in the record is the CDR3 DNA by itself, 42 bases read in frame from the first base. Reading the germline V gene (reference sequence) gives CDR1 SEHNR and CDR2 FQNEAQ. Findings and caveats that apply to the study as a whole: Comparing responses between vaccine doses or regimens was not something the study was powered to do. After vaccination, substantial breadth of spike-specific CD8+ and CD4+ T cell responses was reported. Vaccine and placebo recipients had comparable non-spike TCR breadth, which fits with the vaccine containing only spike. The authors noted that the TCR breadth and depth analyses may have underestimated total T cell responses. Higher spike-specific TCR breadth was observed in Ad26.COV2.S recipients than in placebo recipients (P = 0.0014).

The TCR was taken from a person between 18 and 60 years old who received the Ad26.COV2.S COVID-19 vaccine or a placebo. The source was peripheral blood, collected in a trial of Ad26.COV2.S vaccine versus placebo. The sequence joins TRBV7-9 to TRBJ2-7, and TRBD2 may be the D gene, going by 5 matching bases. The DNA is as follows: TGTGCCAGCAGCTTAGCCCCAACTAGTAACGAGCAGTACTTC. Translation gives CASSLAPTSNEQYF.